This TCR beta chain was retrieved from a study of T-cell reconstitution after alpha-beta-depleted transplantation in children (dated by TCRdb to about 2016). Background for the entire study: T-cell immune reconstitution after TCRalphabeta/CD19-depleted allogeneic hematopoietic cell transplantation in children was quantitatively tracked in the study by means of TCR repertoire profiling.

This clonotype was observed a few times. Its antigen is currently not known. The sample holds no much larger clone one base away, and base qualities are not on file. The study at large found these results: In some patients, the high TCRbeta diversity seen at day 60 was put down to recipient T cells and intrathymic progenitors that had survived conditioning. Apparently early alphabetaT-cell count recovery about two months after transplant reportedly relied on only several hundred rapidly expanded clones derived from non-depleted graft cells. Over subsequent months, a decline in hyperexpanded clone frequencies was noted, and after one year, T-cell counts and TCRbeta diversity were mostly ascribed to newly produced T cells.

The germline V gene specifies MNHEY as CDR1 and SVGEGT as CDR2. Its CDR3 holds 12 amino acids, cysteine through phenylalanine. The kept DNA is CDR3 alone, 36 bases in frame from the first base. V and J are truncated by 6 bases and 6 bases respectively, leaving an intervening sequence of 11 bases. Receptor amplification or capture employed PCR. The instrument given in TCRdb is Illumina HiSeq 2500. To normalize quantification of the TCRbeta repertoire, the TCR libraries were built with molecular barcoding that relied on unique molecular identifiers. Through fastp at Q25 and MiXCR, TCRdb rebuilt clones from the public reads, retaining in-frame beta chains. Under each unique CDR3 protein, matching rows form one entry showing the most common genes and DNA. This sample lists hundreds of thousands of distinct CDR3 sequences; 6.5% to 9% were detected once. Clones ranked in the top ten supply 5% to 7% of the sample.

This sample's treatment or condition label indicates: allogeneic hematopoietic cell transplantation with graft depleted of TCRalphabeta T cells and CD19 B cells. The children who served as transplant recipients had been given grafts of TCRalphabeta/CD19-depleted allogeneic hematopoietic cells. Recombination connected TRBV6-2 or TRBV6-3 to TRBJ1-1; the D gene is possibly TRBD1, with 5 bases matching. The origin of this receptor is a male patient between 5 and 17 years old who had a stem cell transplant for acute lymphoblastic leukemia, so the T cells may come from the graft donor. The input for sequencing was PBMCs, mostly from graft donor cells, taken 180 days after TCRalphabeta/CD19-depleted stem cell transplant. The DNA sequence is TGTGCCAGCAGCACTTGGGGGGCTGAAGCTTTCTTT. This codes for CASSTWGAEAFF.